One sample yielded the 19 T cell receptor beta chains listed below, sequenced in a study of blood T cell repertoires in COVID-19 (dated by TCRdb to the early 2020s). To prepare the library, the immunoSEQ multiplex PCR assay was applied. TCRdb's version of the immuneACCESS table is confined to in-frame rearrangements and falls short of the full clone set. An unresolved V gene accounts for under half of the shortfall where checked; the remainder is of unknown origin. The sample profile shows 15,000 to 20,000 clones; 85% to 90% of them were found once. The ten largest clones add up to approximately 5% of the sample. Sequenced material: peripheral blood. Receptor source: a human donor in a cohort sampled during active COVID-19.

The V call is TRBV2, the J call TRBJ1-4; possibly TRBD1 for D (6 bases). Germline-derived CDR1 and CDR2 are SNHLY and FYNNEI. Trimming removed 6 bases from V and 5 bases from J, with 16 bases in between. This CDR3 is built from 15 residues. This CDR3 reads CASRPSGRGNEKLFF. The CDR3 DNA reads TGTGCCAGCAGGCCCTCGGGCAGGGGAAATGAAAAACTGTTTTTT.

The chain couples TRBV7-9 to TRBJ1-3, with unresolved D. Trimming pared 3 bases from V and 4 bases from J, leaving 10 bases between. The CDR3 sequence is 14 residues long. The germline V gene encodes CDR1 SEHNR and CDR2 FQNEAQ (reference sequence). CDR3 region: CASSFYAGGNTIYF. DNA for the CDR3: TGTGCCAGCAGCTTTTACGCGGGAGGAAACACCATATATTTT.

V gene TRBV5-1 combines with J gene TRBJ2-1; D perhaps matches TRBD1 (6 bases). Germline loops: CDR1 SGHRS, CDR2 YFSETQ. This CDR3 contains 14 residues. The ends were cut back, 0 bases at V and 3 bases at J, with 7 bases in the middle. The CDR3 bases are TGCGCCAGCAGCTTGGAGGGGGACTACAATGAGCAGTTCTTC. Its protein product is CASSLEGDYNEQFF.

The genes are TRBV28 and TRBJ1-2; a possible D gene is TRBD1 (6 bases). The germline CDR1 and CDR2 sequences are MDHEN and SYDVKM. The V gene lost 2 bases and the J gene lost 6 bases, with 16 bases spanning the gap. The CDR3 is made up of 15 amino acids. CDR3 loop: CASSLTDSARNGYTF. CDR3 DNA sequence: TGTGCCAGCAGTTTAACGGACAGCGCCCGAAATGGCTACACCTTC.

DNA of the CDR3: TGTGCCAGCAGTGAACATAGCAATCAGCCCCAGCATTTT. Its protein product is CASSEHSNQPQHF. This chain joins TRBV6-4 and TRBJ1-5, with D unclear. In germline, CDR1 is MRHNA, CDR2 SNTAGT. This CDR3 is 13 amino acids long. Trimming removed 3 bases from V and 0 bases from J, with 3 bases in between.

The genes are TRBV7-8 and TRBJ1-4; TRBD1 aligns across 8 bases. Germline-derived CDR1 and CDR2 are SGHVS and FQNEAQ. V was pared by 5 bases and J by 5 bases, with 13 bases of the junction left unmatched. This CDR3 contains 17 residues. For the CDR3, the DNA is TGTGCCAGCAGCCTCTTACCTCCGACAGGGGCGAATGAAAAACTGTTTTTT. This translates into CASSLLPPTGANEKLFF.

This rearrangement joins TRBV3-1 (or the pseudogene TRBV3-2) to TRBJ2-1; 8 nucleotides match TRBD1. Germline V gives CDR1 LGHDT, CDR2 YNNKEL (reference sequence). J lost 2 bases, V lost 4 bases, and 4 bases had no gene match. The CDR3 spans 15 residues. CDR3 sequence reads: CASSLGQAPYNEQFF. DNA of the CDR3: TGTGCCAGCAGCCTGGGACAGGCCCCCTACAATGAGCAGTTCTTC.

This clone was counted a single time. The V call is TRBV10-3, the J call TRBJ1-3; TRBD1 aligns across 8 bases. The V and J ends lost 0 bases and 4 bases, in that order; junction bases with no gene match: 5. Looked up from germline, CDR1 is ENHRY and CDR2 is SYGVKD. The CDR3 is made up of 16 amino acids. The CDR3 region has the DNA TGTGCCATCAGTGAGTCGCACAGGGGGTTCGGAAACACCATATATTTT. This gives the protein CAISESHRGFGNTIYF.

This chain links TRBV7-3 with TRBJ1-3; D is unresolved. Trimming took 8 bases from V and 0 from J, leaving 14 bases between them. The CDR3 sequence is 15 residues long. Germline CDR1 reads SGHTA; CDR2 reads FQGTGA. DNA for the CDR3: TGTGCCAGCTCCGACCCCGGGGACTCTGGAAACACCATATATTTT. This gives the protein CASSDPGDSGNTIYF.

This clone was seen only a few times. CDR3 amino acids: CASSPRLENYNEQFF. The CDR3 DNA is TGTGCCAGTAGTCCACGCCTAGAGAACTACAATGAGCAGTTCTTC. V is TRBV19 and J is TRBJ2-1; D not resolved. From germline, CDR1 is LNHDA and CDR2 SQIVND (reference sequence). The CDR3 length is 15 residues. With 5 bases removed from V and 3 bases from J, the gap between germline ends came to 14 bases.

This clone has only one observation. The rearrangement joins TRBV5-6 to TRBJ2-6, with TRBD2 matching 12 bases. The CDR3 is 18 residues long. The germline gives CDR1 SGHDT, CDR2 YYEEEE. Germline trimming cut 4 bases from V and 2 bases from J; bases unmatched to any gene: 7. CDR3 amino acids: CASSTRLAGVTGANVLTF. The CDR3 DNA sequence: TGTGCCAGCAGCACCCGACTAGCGGGAGTAACTGGGGCCAACGTCCTGACTTTC. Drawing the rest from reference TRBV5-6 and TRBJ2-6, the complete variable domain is DAGVTQSPTHLIKTRGQQVTLRCSPKSGHDTVSWYQQALGQGPQFIFQYYEEEERQRGNFPDRFSGHQFPNYSSELNVNALLLGDSALYLCASSTRLAGVTGANVLTFGAGSRLTVL.

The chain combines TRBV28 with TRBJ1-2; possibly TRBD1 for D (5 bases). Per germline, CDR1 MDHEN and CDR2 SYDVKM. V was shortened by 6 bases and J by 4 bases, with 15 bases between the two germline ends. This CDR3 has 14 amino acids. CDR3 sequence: CASRKRGSAYGYTF. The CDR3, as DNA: TGTGCCAGCAGGAAGCGGGGGTCTGCCTATGGCTACACCTTC.

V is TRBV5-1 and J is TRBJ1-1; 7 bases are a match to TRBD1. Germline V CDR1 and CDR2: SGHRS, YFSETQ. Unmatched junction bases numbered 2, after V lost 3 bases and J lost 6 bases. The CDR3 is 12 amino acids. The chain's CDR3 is CASSSQGAEAFF. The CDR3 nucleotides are TGCGCCAGCAGCTCTCAGGGGGCTGAAGCTTTCTTT. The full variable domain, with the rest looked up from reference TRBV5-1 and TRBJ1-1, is KAGVTQTPRYLIKTRGQQVTLSCSPISGHRSVSWYQQTPGQGLQFLFEYFSETQRNKGNFPGRFSGRQFSNSRSEMNVSTLELGDSALYLCASSSQGAEAFFGQGTRLTVV.

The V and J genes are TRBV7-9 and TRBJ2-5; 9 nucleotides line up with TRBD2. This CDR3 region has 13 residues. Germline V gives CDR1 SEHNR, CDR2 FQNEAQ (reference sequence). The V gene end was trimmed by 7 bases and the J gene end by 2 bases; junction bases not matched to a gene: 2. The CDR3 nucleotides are TGTGCCAGCACGCTAGCGGGGCAAGAGACCCAGTACTTC. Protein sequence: CASTLAGQETQYF.

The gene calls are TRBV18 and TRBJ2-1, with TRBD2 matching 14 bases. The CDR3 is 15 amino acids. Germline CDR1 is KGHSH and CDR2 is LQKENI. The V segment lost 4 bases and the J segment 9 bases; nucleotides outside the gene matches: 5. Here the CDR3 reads CASSLGLAGVREQFF. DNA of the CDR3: TGTGCCAGCTCACTGGGACTAGCGGGAGTCCGTGAGCAGTTCTTC.

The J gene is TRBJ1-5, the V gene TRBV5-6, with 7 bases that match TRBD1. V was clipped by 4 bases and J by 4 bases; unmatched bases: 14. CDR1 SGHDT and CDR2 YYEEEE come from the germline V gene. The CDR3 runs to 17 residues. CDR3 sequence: CASSLLHDARGNQPQHF. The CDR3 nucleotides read TGTGCCAGCAGCCTGCTACATGATGCCAGGGGGAATCAGCCCCAGCATTTT.

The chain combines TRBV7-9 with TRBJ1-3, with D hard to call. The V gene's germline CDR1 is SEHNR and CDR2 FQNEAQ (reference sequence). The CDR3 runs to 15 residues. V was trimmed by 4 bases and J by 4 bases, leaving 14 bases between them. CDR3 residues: CASSSPGRTGNTIYF. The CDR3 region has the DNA TGTGCCAGCAGCTCCCCGGGGAGGACGGGAAACACCATATATTTT. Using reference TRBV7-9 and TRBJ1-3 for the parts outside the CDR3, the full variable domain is DTGVSQNPRHKITKRGQNVTFRCDPISEHNRLYWYRQTLGQGPEFLTYFQNEAQLEKSRLLSDRFSAERPKGSFSTLEIQRTEQGDSAMYLCASSSPGRTGNTIYFGEGSWLTVV.

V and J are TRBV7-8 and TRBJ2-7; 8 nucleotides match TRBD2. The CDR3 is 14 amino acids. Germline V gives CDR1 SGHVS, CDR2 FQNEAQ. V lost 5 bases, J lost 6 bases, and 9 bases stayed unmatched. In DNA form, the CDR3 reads TGTGCCAGCAGCCCAAGCGGGAGTCTATCCGAGCAGTACTTC. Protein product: CASSPSGSLSEQYF.

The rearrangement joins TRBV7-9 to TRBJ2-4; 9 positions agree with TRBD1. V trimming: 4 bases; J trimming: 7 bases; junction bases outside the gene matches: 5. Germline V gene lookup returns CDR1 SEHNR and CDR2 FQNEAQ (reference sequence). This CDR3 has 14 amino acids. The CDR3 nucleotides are TGTGCCAGCAGCTCGGGACAGGGAGGGAACATTCAGTACTTC. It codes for CASSSGQGGNIQYF.